This T cell receptor (beta chain) was sequenced in a study of blood T cell repertoires in COVID-19. Generated by immunoSEQ multiplex PCR, the TCRdb table keeps only in-frame clones and is missing some. This table has roughly 260,000 clones, about nine tenths appearing once. The ends were cut back, 5 bases at V and 10 bases at J, with 23 bases in the middle. Germline V gene lookup returns CDR1 LNHDA and CDR2 SQIVND (reference sequence). The CDR3 has 15 residues. The TCR comes from a person aged 18-35 years with COVID-19, enrolled during active disease. The rearrangement uses TRBV19 and TRBJ1-2, with D unclear. What was sequenced was peripheral blood. The DNA for the CDR3 is TGTGCCAGTAGTGGTCGGTGGGAGCTAACTATGGCCTACACCTTC. This gives the protein CASSGRWELTMAYTF.